Given below is one T cell receptor (beta chain) in context. The antigen remains undetermined. TCRdb processed the RT-PCR reads anew with MiXCR; each CDR3 protein has one entry. The sample contains approximately 12,000 distinct CDR3 sequences, almost 85% of which appear only once. The CDR3 is 14 residues long. J was trimmed by 5 bases and V by 6 bases; bases with no gene match: 6. This record belongs to a study of yellow fever vaccine responses in identical twins. Broader study findings: Twins reportedly appeared to share part of their vaccine T cell response while keeping part individual.

V usage is TRBV7-1 and J usage is TRBJ2-5; 10 bases fit TRBD2. TRBV7-1 is annotated as an ORF whose role is uncertain. The material was T cells from blood (PBMCs), unsorted or a sorted subset (not recorded which), obtained before or after yellow fever vaccination (not recorded which). This TCR was recovered from a young woman who received the yellow fever vaccine. As DNA, the CDR3 is TGTGCCAGCAGGCCAGCGGGGGGGCCTGAGACCCAGTACTTC. As protein: CASRPAGGPETQYF.